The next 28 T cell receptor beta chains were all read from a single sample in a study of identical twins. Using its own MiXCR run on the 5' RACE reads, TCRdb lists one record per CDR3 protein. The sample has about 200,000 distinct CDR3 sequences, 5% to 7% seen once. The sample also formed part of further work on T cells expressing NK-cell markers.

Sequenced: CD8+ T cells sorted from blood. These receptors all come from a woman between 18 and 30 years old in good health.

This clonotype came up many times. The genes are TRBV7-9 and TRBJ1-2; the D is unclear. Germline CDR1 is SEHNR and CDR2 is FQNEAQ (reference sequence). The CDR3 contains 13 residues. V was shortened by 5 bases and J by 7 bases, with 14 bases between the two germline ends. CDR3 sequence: CASSDAVVGGYTF. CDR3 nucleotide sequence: TGTGCCAGCAGCGACGCGGTGGTGGGTGGCTACACCTTC.

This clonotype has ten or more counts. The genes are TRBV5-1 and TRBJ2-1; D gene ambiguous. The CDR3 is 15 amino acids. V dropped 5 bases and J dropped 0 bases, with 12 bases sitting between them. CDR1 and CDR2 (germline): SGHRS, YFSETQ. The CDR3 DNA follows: TGCGCCAGCAGGAACGGAGAGAGCTCCTACAATGAGCAGTTCTTC. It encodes CASRNGESSYNEQFF.

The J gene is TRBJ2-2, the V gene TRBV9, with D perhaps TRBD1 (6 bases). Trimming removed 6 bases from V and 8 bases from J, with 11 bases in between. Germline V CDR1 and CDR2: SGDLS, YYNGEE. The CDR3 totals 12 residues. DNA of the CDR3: TGTGCCAGCACGACAGGTTGGGGGGAGCTGTTTTTT. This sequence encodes CASTTGWGELFF.

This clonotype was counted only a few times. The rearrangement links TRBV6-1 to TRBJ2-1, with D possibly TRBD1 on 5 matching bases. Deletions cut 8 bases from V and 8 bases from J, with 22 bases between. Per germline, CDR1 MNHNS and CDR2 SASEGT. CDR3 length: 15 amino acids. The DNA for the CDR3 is TGTGCCAGCGGGTTGTACAGGACAACTATCGATGAGCAGTTCTTC. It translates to CASGLYRTTIDEQFF.

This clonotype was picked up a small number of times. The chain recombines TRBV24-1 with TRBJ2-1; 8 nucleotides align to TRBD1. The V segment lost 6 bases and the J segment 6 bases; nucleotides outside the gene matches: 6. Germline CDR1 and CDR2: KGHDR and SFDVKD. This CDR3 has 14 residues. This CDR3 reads CATSPQGAGNEQFF. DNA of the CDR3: TGTGCCACCAGTCCTCAGGGGGCTGGCAATGAGCAGTTCTTC.

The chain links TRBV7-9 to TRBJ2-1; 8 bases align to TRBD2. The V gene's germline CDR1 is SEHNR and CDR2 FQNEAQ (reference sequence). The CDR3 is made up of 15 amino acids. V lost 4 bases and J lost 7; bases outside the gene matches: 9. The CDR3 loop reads CASSSAVGGRNEQFF. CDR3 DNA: TGTGCCAGCAGCTCAGCCGTGGGCGGGAGGAATGAGCAGTTCTTC.

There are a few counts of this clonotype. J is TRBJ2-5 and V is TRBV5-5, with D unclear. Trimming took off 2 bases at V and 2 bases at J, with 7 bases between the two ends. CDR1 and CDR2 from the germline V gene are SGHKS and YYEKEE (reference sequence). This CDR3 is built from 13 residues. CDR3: CASSLDWQETQYF. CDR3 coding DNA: TGTGCCAGCAGCTTAGACTGGCAAGAGACCCAGTACTTC.

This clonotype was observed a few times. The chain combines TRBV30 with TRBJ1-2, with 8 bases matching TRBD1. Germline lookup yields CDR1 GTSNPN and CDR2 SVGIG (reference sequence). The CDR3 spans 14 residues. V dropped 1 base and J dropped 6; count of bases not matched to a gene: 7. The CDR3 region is CAWSAGQGLDGYTF. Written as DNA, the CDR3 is TGTGCCTGGAGTGCCGGACAGGGACTGGATGGCTACACCTTC.

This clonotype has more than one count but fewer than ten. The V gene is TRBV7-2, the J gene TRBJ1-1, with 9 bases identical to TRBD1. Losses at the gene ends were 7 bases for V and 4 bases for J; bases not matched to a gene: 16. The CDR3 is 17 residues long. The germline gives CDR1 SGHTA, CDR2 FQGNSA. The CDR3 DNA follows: TGTGCCAGCACCCCTGGGGACAGGGAATCATCGGGCACTGAAGCTTTCTTT. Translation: CASTPGDRESSGTEAFF. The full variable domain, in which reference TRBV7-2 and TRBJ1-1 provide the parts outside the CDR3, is GAGVSQSPSNKVTEKGKDVELRCDPISGHTALYWYRQSLGQGLEFLIYFQGNSAPDKSGLPSDRFSAERTGGSVSTLTIQRTQQEDSAVYLCASTPGDRESSGTEAFFGQGTRLTVV.

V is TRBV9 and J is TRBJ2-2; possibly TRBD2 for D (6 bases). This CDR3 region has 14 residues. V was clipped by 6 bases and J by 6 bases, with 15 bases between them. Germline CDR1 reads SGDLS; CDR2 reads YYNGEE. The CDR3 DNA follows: TGTGCCAGCACCCCGGCTAGCGCCGCCGGGGAGCTGTTTTTT. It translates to CASTPASAAGELFF.

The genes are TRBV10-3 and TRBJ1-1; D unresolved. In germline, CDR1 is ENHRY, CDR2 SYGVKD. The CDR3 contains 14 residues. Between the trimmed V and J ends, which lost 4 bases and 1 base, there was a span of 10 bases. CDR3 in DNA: TGTGCCATCAGTGCACTTGTCGGGAACACTGAAGCTTTCTTT. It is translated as CAISALVGNTEAFF.

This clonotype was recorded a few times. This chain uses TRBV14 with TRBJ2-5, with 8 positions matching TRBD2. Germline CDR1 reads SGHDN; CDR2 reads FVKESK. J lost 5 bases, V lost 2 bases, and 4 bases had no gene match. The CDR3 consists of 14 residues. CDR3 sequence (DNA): TGTGCCAGCAGCCAATACGGGGGGGCGGAGACCCAGTACTTC. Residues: CASSQYGGAETQYF.

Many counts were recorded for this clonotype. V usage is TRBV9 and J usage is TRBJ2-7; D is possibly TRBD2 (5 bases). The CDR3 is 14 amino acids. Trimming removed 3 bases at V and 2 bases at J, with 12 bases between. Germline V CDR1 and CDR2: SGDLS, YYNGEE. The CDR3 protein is CASSELGDAYEQYF. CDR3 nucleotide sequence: TGTGCCAGCAGCGAACTAGGAGATGCCTACGAGCAGTACTTC.

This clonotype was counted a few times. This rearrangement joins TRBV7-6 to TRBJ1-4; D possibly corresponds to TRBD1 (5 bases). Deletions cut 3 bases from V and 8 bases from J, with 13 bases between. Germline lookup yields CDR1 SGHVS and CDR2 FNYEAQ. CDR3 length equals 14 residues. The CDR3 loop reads CASSLFEGSEKLFF. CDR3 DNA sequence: TGTGCCAGCAGCTTGTTTGAGGGGTCGGAAAAACTGTTTTTT.

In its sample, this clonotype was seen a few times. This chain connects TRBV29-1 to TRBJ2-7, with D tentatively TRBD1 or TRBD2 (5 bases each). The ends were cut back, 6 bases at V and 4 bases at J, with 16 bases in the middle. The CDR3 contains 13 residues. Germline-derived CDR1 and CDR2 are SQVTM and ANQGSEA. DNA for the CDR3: TGCAGCGTCCAGGGACCGGTGAATTACGAGCAGTACTTC. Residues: CSVQGPVNYEQYF.

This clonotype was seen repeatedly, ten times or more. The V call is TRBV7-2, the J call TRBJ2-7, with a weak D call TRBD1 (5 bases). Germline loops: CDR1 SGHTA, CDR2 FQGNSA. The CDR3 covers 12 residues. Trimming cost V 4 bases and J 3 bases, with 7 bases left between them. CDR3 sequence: CASSYTGYEQYF. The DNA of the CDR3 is TGTGCCAGCAGCTACACAGGCTACGAGCAGTACTTC.

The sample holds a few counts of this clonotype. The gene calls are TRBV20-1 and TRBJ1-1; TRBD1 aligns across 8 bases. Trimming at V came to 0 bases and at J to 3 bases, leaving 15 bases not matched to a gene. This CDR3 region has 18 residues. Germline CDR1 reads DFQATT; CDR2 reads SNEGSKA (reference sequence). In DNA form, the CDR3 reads TGCAGTGCTAGAGATTCGGGCAGGGGGCGCGGAGGATACACTGAAGCTTTCTTT. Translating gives CSARDSGRGRGGYTEAFF.

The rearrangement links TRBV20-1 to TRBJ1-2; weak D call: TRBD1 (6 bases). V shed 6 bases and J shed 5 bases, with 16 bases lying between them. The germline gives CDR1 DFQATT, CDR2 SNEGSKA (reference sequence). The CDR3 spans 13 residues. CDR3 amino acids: CSATPRTEYGYTF. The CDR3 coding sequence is TGCAGTGCAACCCCCCGGACAGAATATGGCTACACCTTC.

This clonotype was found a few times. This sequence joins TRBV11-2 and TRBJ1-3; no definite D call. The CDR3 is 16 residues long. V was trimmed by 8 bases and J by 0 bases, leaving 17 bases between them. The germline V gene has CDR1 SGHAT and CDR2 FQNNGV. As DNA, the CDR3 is TGTGCCAGCGGGAGACAAGGCGGAAGCTCTGGAAACACCATATATTTT. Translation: CASGRQGGSSGNTIYF.

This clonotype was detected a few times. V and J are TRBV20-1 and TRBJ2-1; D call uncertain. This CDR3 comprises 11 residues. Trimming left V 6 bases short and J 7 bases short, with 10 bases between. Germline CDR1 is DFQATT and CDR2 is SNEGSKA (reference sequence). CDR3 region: CSATMGNEQFF. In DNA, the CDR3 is TGCAGTGCCACCATGGGGAATGAGCAGTTCTTC.

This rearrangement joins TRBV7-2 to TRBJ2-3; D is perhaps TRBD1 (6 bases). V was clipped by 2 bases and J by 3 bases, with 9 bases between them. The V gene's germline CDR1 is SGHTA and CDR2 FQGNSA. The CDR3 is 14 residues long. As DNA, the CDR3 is TGTGCCAGCAGCTTATGGGGGCCGACAGATACGCAGTATTTT. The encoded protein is CASSLWGPTDTQYF.

The CDR3 sequence: CASSLPGLAGIYEQYF. CDR3 bases: TGTGCCAGCAGCTTACCCGGACTAGCGGGAATCTACGAGCAGTACTTC. The chain has TRBV7-8 and TRBJ2-7; 12 bases line up with TRBD2. Trimming took 2 bases from V and 3 from J; bases not matched to a gene: 5. Germline values: CDR1 SGHVS, CDR2 FQNEAQ. The CDR3 is made up of 16 amino acids.

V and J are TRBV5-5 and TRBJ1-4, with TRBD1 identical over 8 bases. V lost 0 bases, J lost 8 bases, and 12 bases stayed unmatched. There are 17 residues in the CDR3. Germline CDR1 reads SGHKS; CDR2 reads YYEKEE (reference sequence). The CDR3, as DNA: TGTGCCAGCAGCTTGGCCCTCGCAGGGGGCCTAGGGGAAAAACTGTTTTTT. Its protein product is CASSLALAGGLGEKLFF.

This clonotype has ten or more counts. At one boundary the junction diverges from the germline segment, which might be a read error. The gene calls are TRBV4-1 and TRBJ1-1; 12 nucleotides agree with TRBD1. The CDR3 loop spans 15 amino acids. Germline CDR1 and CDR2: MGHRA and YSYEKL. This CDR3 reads CASSQVSGTGGRPHF. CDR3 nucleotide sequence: TGCGCCAGCAGCCAAGTGTCAGGGACAGGGGGCAGGCCCCACTTT.

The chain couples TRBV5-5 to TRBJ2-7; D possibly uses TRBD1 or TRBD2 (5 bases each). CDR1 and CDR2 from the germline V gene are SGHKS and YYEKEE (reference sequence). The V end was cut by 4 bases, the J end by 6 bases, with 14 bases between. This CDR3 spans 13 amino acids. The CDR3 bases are TGTGCCAGCAGCCCGGGGCGCATCTGCGAGCAGTACTTC. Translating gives CASSPGRICEQYF.

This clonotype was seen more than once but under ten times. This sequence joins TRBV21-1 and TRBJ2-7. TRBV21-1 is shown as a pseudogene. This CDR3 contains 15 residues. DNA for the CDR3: TGTGCCAGCAGCATGAAAGTTCCGAGCTCCTACGAGCAGTACTTC. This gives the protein CASSMKVPSSYEQYF.

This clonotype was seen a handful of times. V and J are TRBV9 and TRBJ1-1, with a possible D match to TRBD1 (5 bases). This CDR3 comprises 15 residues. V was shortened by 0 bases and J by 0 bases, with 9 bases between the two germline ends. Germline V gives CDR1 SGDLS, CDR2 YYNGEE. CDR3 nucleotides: TGTGCCAGCAGCGTAGCGGGGGGTATGAACACTGAAGCTTTCTTT. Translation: CASSVAGGMNTEAFF. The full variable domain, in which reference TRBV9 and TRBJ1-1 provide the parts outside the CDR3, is DSGVTQTPKHLITATGQRVTLRCSPRSGDLSVYWYQQSLDQGLQFLIQYYNGEERAKGNILERFSAQQFPDLHSELNLSSLELGDSALYFCASSVAGGMNTEAFFGQGTRLTVV.

CDR3 coding DNA: TGTGCCAGCAGTTCGGGCCCGGTTGGCACAGATACGCAGTATTTT. Translation gives CASSSGPVGTDTQYF. The genes are TRBV12-3 or TRBV12-4 and TRBJ2-3; D is ambiguous. The germline V and J ends were trimmed by 4 bases and 1 base, with 12 bases remaining between them. The CDR3 extends over 15 amino acids.